A single sample gave rise to the 18 T cell receptor beta chains below, sequenced in a study of OX40 agonist ivuxolimab in advanced cancers. The protocol was immunoSEQ multiplex PCR, while the TCRdb copy is restricted to in-frame clones and leaves out a portion. Of some 10,000 clones listed, about 87% are singletons. Sequences were derived from CD4+ or CD8+ T cells sorted from blood, sampled in a trial of the OX40 agonist ivuxolimab. The origin of the receptors is an adult with an advanced solid tumor such as melanoma, head and neck, liver or kidney cancer.

The chain employs TRBV5-1 and TRBJ2-2, with a weak D call TRBD2 (5 bases). The ends were cut back, 0 bases at V and 4 bases at J, with 16 bases in the middle. The CDR3 is 17 residues long. Germline V lookup: CDR1 SGHRS, CDR2 YFSETQ. In DNA, the CDR3 is TGCGCCAGCAGCTTGGGTACGGGGTTCATGTTCACCGGGGAGCTGTTTTTT. Its translation is CASSLGTGFMFTGELFF.

This chain uses TRBV15 with TRBJ1-1; 8 bases fit TRBD1. V lost 5 bases, J lost 4 bases, and 27 bases stayed unmatched. Germline CDR1 reads LNHNV; CDR2 reads YYDKDF (reference sequence). The CDR3 has 21 amino acids. The CDR3: CATSGYRGGAGGAGAVTEAFF. CDR3 nucleotides: TGTGCCACCAGCGGCTACCGAGGGGGGGCAGGGGGCGCAGGGGCTGTCACTGAAGCTTTCTTT.

The V call is TRBV28, the J call TRBJ2-7; maybe TRBD2 (6 bases). Per germline, CDR1 MDHEN and CDR2 SYDVKM. V shed 8 bases and J shed 0 bases, with 8 bases lying between them. The CDR3 length is 12 residues. The CDR3 region is CASEEGSYEQYF. CDR3 DNA: TGTGCCAGCGAGGAGGGCTCCTACGAGCAGTACTTC.

This clone was recorded once. The V and J genes are TRBV7-9 and TRBJ2-7; D is possibly TRBD2 (6 bases). CDR3 size: 13 residues. Trimming removed 5 bases at V and 5 bases at J, with 13 bases between. CDR1 is SEHNR and CDR2 is FQNEAQ in the germline V gene (reference sequence). The DNA for the CDR3 is TGTGCCAGCAGCCCCCACGGGGGAGACGAGCAGTACTTC. Protein sequence: CASSPHGGDEQYF.

J is TRBJ2-5 and V is TRBV27; 8 nucleotides align to TRBD2. V dropped 4 bases and J dropped 5; count of bases not matched to a gene: 12. The CDR3 loop spans 16 amino acids. Looked up from germline, CDR1 is MNHEY and CDR2 is SMNVEV (reference sequence). CDR3 coding DNA: TGTGCCAGCAGTTCCCCCGGGAGGGGTGCGTTGGAGACCCAGTACTTC. This translates into CASSSPGRGALETQYF.

V gene TRBV28 combines with J gene TRBJ2-5, with D possibly TRBD2 on 5 matching bases. The V and J ends lost 5 bases and 10 bases respectively, with 17 bases between them. Germline CDR1 is MDHEN and CDR2 is SYDVKM. This CDR3 is 13 amino acids long. The CDR3, as DNA: TGTGCCAGCAGTCTCGGGAACCTTGGGGACCAGTACTTC. This sequence encodes CASSLGNLGDQYF.

CDR3 sequence: CASSWTGVGNQPQHF. The CDR3 coding sequence is TGTGCCAGCAGCTGGACAGGGGTAGGCAATCAGCCCCAGCATTTT. V usage is TRBV5-8 and J usage is TRBJ1-5, with 9 bases that match TRBD1. The CDR3 totals 15 residues. The germline gives CDR1 SGHTS, CDR2 YDEGEE. J was trimmed by 2 bases and V by 3 bases; bases with no gene match: 3.

This chain connects TRBV7-9 to TRBJ2-5; TRBD2 is a possible D gene (6 bases). The CDR3 length is 14 residues. Trimming took off 11 bases at V and 3 bases at J, with 19 bases between the two ends. Germline V gives CDR1 SEHNR, CDR2 FQNEAQ (reference sequence). DNA of the CDR3: TGTGCCTTTGTATCCAGCGGGTATAAAGAGACCCAGTACTTC. Encoded protein: CAFVSSGYKETQYF.

The rearrangement joins TRBV5-6 to TRBJ1-3; D is undetermined. Germline V lookup: CDR1 SGHDT, CDR2 YYEEEE. V was shortened by 0 bases and J by 7 bases, with 5 bases between the two germline ends. The CDR3 is 12 amino acids. The CDR3 here is CASSLAGNTIYF. The CDR3 DNA sequence: TGTGCCAGCAGCTTGGCCGGGAACACCATATATTTT.

The chain combines TRBV4-1 with TRBJ1-5; possibly TRBD1 for D (5 bases). CDR3 length: 13 amino acids. Trimming cost V 4 bases and J 10 bases, with 14 bases left between them. Germline values: CDR1 MGHRA, CDR2 YSYEKL. CDR3 sequence (DNA): TGCGCCAGCAGCCGAGGGGAGACCCAACCCCAGCATTTT. This encodes CASSRGETQPQHF.

The chain has TRBV6-6 and TRBJ1-6, with D possibly TRBD1 on 6 matching bases. CDR3 length equals 13 residues. Germline V CDR1 and CDR2: MNHNY, SVGAGI (reference sequence). With 5 bases removed from V and 7 bases from J, the gap between germline ends came to 9 bases. CDR3 coding DNA: TGTGCCAGCAGTGAGGACAGAAATTCACCCCTCCACTTT. This codes for CASSEDRNSPLHF.

This clone is a singleton in its sample. The rearrangement uses TRBV5-5 and TRBJ2-1, with 7 bases matching TRBD1. The CDR3 has 12 residues. Germline V lookup: CDR1 SGHKS, CDR2 YYEKEE (reference sequence). V shed 7 bases and J 7 bases; nucleotides not matched to a gene: 5. CDR3 region: CASRQGYNEQFF. As DNA, the CDR3 is TGTGCCAGCCGACAGGGTTATAATGAGCAGTTCTTC.

The CDR3 spells CASSSDYEQYF. DNA of the CDR3: TGCGCCAGCAGTTCAGACTACGAGCAGTACTTC. The chain recombines TRBV10-2 with TRBJ2-7; D remains ambiguous. The V end lost 5 bases, the J end lost 3 bases, and 5 bases lay between the germline ends. Germline V gene lookup returns CDR1 WSHSY and CDR2 SAAADI. CDR3 length: 11 residues.

V gene TRBV27 combines with J gene TRBJ2-7; D is perhaps TRBD2 (5 bases). The V gene lost 8 bases and the J gene lost 3 bases, with 11 bases spanning the gap. The CDR3 runs 12 residues. Germline lookup yields CDR1 MNHEY and CDR2 SMNVEV (reference sequence). The DNA of the CDR3 is TGTGCCAGCGGGCCTAGCCGCTACGAGCAGTACTTC. The encoded protein is CASGPSRYEQYF.

This clone was recorded once. The CDR3: CASSYGGTGYTF. Written as DNA, the CDR3 is TGTGCCAGCAGTTACGGGGGGACCGGCTACACCTTC. The chain carries TRBV6-5 and TRBJ1-2; D might be TRBD1 (5 bases). V lost 2 bases and J 8 bases, leaving 9 bases between the germline ends. CDR3 length: 12 residues. CDR1 and CDR2 from the germline V gene are MNHEY and SVGAGI.

V and J are TRBV25-1 and TRBJ2-7, with D uncertain. Trimming cost V 2 bases and J 3 bases, with 8 bases left between them. The CDR3 is made up of 13 amino acids. The germline V gene has CDR1 MGHDK and CDR2 SYGVNS. CDR3 coding DNA: TGTGCCAGCAGTGAAGGTCACCTCTACGAGCAGTACTTC. As protein: CASSEGHLYEQYF.

The rearrangement links TRBV11-3 to TRBJ2-3; D is perhaps TRBD1 (6 bases). The CDR3 totals 14 residues. Germline V gene lookup returns CDR1 SGHNT and CDR2 YENEEA. With 5 bases removed from V and 4 bases from J, the gap between germline ends came to 13 bases. CDR3 bases: TGTGCCAGCAGCGGCACAGGGATAGCAGATACGCAGTATTTT. This gives the protein CASSGTGIADTQYF.

CDR3 region: CASSLDPAREQYF. The DNA for the CDR3 is TGCGCCAGCAGCTTGGACCCGGCCCGGGAGCAGTACTTC. The chain carries TRBV5-1 and TRBJ2-7; no definite D call. V was shortened by 0 bases and J by 7 bases, with 11 bases between the two germline ends. The CDR3 has 13 amino acids. Germline V gene data show CDR1 as SGHRS and CDR2 as YFSETQ. The full variable domain, rest sourced from reference TRBV5-1 and TRBJ2-7, is KAGVTQTPRYLIKTRGQQVTLSCSPISGHRSVSWYQQTPGQGLQFLFEYFSETQRNKGNFPGRFSGRQFSNSRSEMNVSTLELGDSALYLCASSLDPAREQYFGPGTRLTVT.